Each of the 26 T cell receptor beta chains below was sequenced from the same sample in a study of cytomegalovirus exposure and HLA in healthy donors. The data were produced by immunoSEQ multiplex PCR, yet TCRdb's version contains in-frame clones alone and is incomplete. Among around 200,000 clones, about three quarters were seen once, and the ten largest hold around 1.2%. The sequenced material came from PBMCs. These receptors were collected from a woman aged 30 to 39 in good health and CMV-seronegative.

V is TRBV6-1 and J is TRBJ1-2; no clear D gene. V was clipped by 5 bases and J by 8 bases, with 9 bases between them. This CDR3 spans 11 amino acids. Germline CDR1 reads MNHNS; CDR2 reads SASEGT. CDR3 loop: CASSNAGGYTF. The DNA for the CDR3 is TGTGCCAGCAGTAACGCGGGAGGCTACACCTTC.

The chain couples TRBV30 to TRBJ2-7, with a weak D call TRBD2 (6 bases). The CDR3 is 13 amino acids. V lost 3 bases and J lost 2, with 11 bases in between. CDR1 is GTSNPN, CDR2 SVGIG, per germline (reference sequence). For the CDR3, the DNA is TGTGCCTGGAGCAGGGACTTTCCCTACGAGCAGTACTTC. Protein sequence: CAWSRDFPYEQYF. Drawing the rest from reference TRBV30 and TRBJ2-7, the complete variable domain is SQTIHQWPATLVQPVGSPLSLECTVEGTSNPNLYWYRQAAGRGLQLLFYSVGIGQISSEVPQNLSASRPQDRQFILSSKKLLLSDSGFYLCAWSRDFPYEQYFGPGTRLTVT.

This clone was recorded a few times. The CDR3 loop reads CASSERGSTDTQYF. CDR3 DNA: TGTGCCAGCAGTGAGCGGGGGAGCACAGATACGCAGTATTTT. The chain employs TRBV6-4 and TRBJ2-3; 7 bases line up with TRBD2. The germline V gene encodes CDR1 MRHNA and CDR2 SNTAGT. The length of the CDR3 is 14 residues. Losses at the gene ends were 3 bases for V and 0 bases for J; bases not matched to a gene: 0.

The chain uses TRBV7-9 and TRBJ1-5; D uncertain. Trimming shortened V by 1 base and J by 6 bases, and 7 bases separated the two germline ends. Germline CDR1 reads SEHNR; CDR2 reads FQNEAQ (reference sequence). The CDR3 is 13 amino acids. This chain's CDR3 is CASSLGSSQPQHF. CDR3 DNA sequence: TGTGCCAGCAGCTTAGGCTCGAGTCAGCCCCAGCATTTT.

This clone was seen a single time. The rearrangement links TRBV29-1 to TRBJ2-7, with 11 bases lining up with TRBD1. Germline loops: CDR1 SQVTM, CDR2 ANQGSEA. The CDR3 extends over 15 amino acids. Trimming cost V 6 bases and J 2 bases; bases outside gene matches: 9. In nucleotides, the CDR3 is TGCAGCGTCCTAAAGGGGACAGGGGGTACCTACGAGCAGTACTTC. Its protein is CSVLKGTGGTYEQYF.

This clone was counted many times. The genes are TRBV7-9 and TRBJ2-7; 8 bases match TRBD1. The CDR3 contains 15 residues. The ends lost 3 bases at V and 3 bases at J; junction bases unmatched: 7. CDR1 and CDR2 (germline): SEHNR, FQNEAQ (reference sequence). The CDR3 loop is CASSFLMDRDYEQYF. The CDR3 nucleotides read TGTGCCAGCAGCTTCCTCATGGACAGGGACTACGAGCAGTACTTC.

The chain is built from TRBV18 and TRBJ1-1; maybe TRBD1 (5 bases). The CDR3 runs 13 residues. V lost 2 bases, J lost 3 bases, and 7 bases lay in between. Germline-derived CDR1 and CDR2 are KGHSH and LQKENI. CDR3 DNA sequence: TGTGCCAGCTCACCAGACAGATACACTGAAGCTTTCTTT. This sequence encodes CASSPDRYTEAFF.

This clone was picked up a small number of times. The V call is TRBV6-6, the J call TRBJ2-7; 7 bases are shared with TRBD1. The CDR3 is 11 residues long. Germline V gene data show CDR1 as MNHNY and CDR2 as SVGAGI (reference sequence). J gave up 6 bases and V 6 bases, and 2 bases lay outside the gene matches. CDR3 nucleotide sequence: TGTGCCAGCAGGAGACAGGGCGAGCAGTACTTC. It specifies CASRRQGEQYF.

The genes are TRBV6-6 and TRBJ1-5; a weak D match, TRBD1 (6 bases). Per germline, CDR1 MNHNY and CDR2 SVGAGI (reference sequence). V was cut by 6 bases and J by 1 base, with 13 bases left in between. CDR3 length: 15 residues. Here the CDR3 reads CASRPRGQSNQPQHF. The DNA for the CDR3 is TGTGCCAGCAGACCCCGAGGACAGAGCAATCAGCCCCAGCATTTT.

The V and J genes are TRBV9 and TRBJ2-4, with TRBD2 identical over 8 bases. Germline V gives CDR1 SGDLS, CDR2 YYNGEE. The CDR3 totals 16 residues. J lost 8 bases, V lost 4 bases, and 14 bases had no gene match. The CDR3 nucleotides are TGTGCCAGCAGCCTCGAACTGGCGGGGGGATTAGACATTCAGTACTTC. It yields the protein CASSLELAGGLDIQYF.

V and J are TRBV23-1 and TRBJ2-7, with D possibly being TRBD1 (5 bases). TRBV23-1 is reported as an ORF; its role is uncertain. Trimming removed 1 base from V and 0 bases from J, with 22 bases in between. There are 19 residues in the CDR3. CDR3 protein: CASSQLGPGHILFSYEQYF. The CDR3 DNA follows: TGCGCCAGCAGTCAATTGGGGCCCGGACACATCTTATTCTCCTACGAGCAGTACTTC.

The rearrangement links TRBV30 to TRBJ1-4; D possibly corresponds to TRBD1 (6 bases). This CDR3 contains 14 residues. Trimming took off 4 bases at V and 9 bases at J, with 18 bases between the two ends. The germline V gene has CDR1 GTSNPN and CDR2 SVGIG (reference sequence). The chain's CDR3 is CAWNTGSGSKKLFF. The CDR3 nucleotides read TGTGCCTGGAACACAGGGAGTGGTTCTAAAAAACTGTTTTTT.

The V gene is TRBV19, the J gene TRBJ1-5; 12 nucleotides agree with TRBD1. V lost 7 bases, J lost 1 base, and 8 bases stayed unmatched. Per germline, CDR1 LNHDA and CDR2 SQIVND (reference sequence). The CDR3 totals 17 residues. The CDR3 nucleotides read TGTGCCAGTAAGAGGGGGACAGGGGGCAGGAGCAATCAGCCCCAGCATTTT. Protein product: CASKRGTGGRSNQPQHF.

This chain links TRBV7-2 with TRBJ1-3, with a tentative D call TRBD1 (6 bases). V was shortened by 5 bases and J by 5 bases, with 19 bases between the two germline ends. This CDR3 is 16 amino acids long. Germline V gene sequence: CDR1 SGHTA, CDR2 FQGNSA. The CDR3 reads CASSLHPNRVRNTIYF. CDR3 DNA: TGTGCCAGCAGCCTCCACCCGAACAGGGTCCGAAACACCATATATTTT.

V and J are TRBV2 and TRBJ1-5, with a possible D match to TRBD1 (5 bases). The germline V gene has CDR1 SNHLY and CDR2 FYNNEI. The CDR3 runs 13 residues. Trimming removed 6 bases at V and 4 bases at J, with 10 bases between. The CDR3, as DNA: TGTGCCAGCAGGGACACCTATAATCAGCCCCAGCATTTT. Its protein is CASRDTYNQPQHF.

The chain joins TRBV19 to TRBJ2-1, with D possibly TRBD2 on 5 matching bases. CDR3 size: 11 residues. V gave up 5 bases and J gave up 7 bases, with 6 bases separating them. The germline V gene encodes CDR1 LNHDA and CDR2 SQIVND (reference sequence). The CDR3 region has the DNA TGTGCCAGTAGTGAGGGAAATGAGCAGTTCTTC. The encoded protein is CASSEGNEQFF.

This clone was recorded only once. The chain joins TRBV9 to TRBJ2-7, with TRBD1 as a possible D gene (5 bases). The CDR3 is 12 residues long. V lost 3 bases and J 5 bases, leaving 9 bases between the germline ends. CDR1 is SGDLS and CDR2 is YYNGEE in the germline V gene. CDR3 bases: TGTGCCAGCAGCGCTCTAGGGGACGAGCAGTACTTC. Encoded protein: CASSALGDEQYF.

Worth noting for this clone: A much larger clone sits a single nucleotide away, making a read error possible. This same CDR3 is encoded by further DNA sequences in the sample. The V gene is TRBV18, the J gene TRBJ1-5; D might be TRBD1 (6 bases). Trimming removed 2 bases at V and 3 bases at J, with 8 bases between. The CDR3 has 14 amino acids. CDR1 KGHSH and CDR2 LQKENI come from the germline V gene. Here the CDR3 DNA reads TGTGCCAGCTCACCAGGACAGCCCAATCAGCCCCAGCATTTT. Protein product: CASSPGQPNQPQHF.

The count of this clone is one. The CDR3 DNA reads TGTGCCAGCAGGCAGGGGCCCTTCACAGATACGCAGTATTTT. Its protein is CASRQGPFTDTQYF. The V call is TRBV6-1, the J call TRBJ2-3; D is perhaps TRBD1 (6 bases). The CDR3 sequence is 14 residues long. The V end lost 6 bases, the J end lost 2 bases, and 12 bases lay between the germline ends. Germline CDR1 MNHNS, CDR2 SASEGT.

The chain couples TRBV2 to TRBJ1-2, with D hard to call. CDR3 length: 13 amino acids. CDR1 is SNHLY, CDR2 FYNNEI, per germline. V dropped 4 bases and J dropped 5 bases, with 11 bases sitting between them. CDR3 coding DNA: TGTGCCAGCAGTGTTGAACATCTTTATGGCTACACCTTC. This sequence encodes CASSVEHLYGYTF.

The V gene is TRBV4-1, the J gene TRBJ2-7, with D possibly matching TRBD2 (5 bases). Deletions cut 0 bases from V and 0 bases from J, with 6 bases between. Germline CDR1 is MGHRA and CDR2 is YSYEKL. This CDR3 has 14 residues. CDR3 in amino acids: CASSQDGSSYEQYF. In DNA, the CDR3 is TGCGCCAGCAGCCAAGATGGGAGCTCCTACGAGCAGTACTTC.

This chain links TRBV21-1 with TRBJ2-7; the D call in the table, TRBD2, was not verified against the DNA. TRBV21-1 is described as a pseudogene. The CDR3 is made up of 14 amino acids. CDR3 protein: CASSSSGRRYEQYF. CDR3 sequence (DNA): TGTGCCAGCAGCTCTAGCGGGAGGAGGTACGAGCAGTACTTC.

The V gene is TRBV2, the J gene TRBJ1-5; 9 bases fit TRBD1. The CDR3 sequence is 15 residues long. The germline V gene has CDR1 SNHLY and CDR2 FYNNEI. After removal of 6 bases from V and 5 bases from J, the junction contained 8 bases not matched to a gene. The CDR3 coding sequence is TGTGCCAGCAGGGGACAGGGTTTAAGGGATCAGCCCCAGCATTTT. Amino acid sequence: CASRGQGLRDQPQHF.

This chain uses TRBV18 with TRBJ1-1; 9 nucleotides match TRBD1. This CDR3 is built from 17 residues. Germline V CDR1 and CDR2: KGHSH, LQKENI. The V segment lost 3 bases and the J segment 3 bases; nucleotides outside the gene matches: 11. DNA of the CDR3: TGTGCCAGCTCACCTTACAGGGGGCGTCCCGGGCACACTGAAGCTTTCTTT. Translated: CASSPYRGRPGHTEAFF.

The chain recombines TRBV27 with TRBJ1-5, with 8 bases aligning to TRBD1. The J segment lost 6 bases and the V segment lost 6 bases, leaving 7 bases of the junction unmatched. The CDR3 length is 14 residues. CDR1 and CDR2 from the germline V gene are MNHEY and SMNVEV (reference sequence). CDR3: CASSSGQVVQPQHF. CDR3 nucleotides: TGTGCCAGCAGCTCGGGACAGGTCGTTCAGCCCCAGCATTTT.

The chain links TRBV18 to TRBJ1-2, with 7 bases aligning to TRBD1. The length of the CDR3 is 15 residues. Looked up from germline, CDR1 is KGHSH and CDR2 is LQKENI. The V gene end was trimmed by 3 bases and the J gene end by 4 bases; junction bases not matched to a gene: 8. The CDR3, as DNA: TGTGCCAGCTCACCGCAGCGGGCAGGGGGCTATGGCTACACCTTC. Its translation is CASSPQRAGGYGYTF. The variable domain in full, with the rest retrieved from reference TRBV18 and TRBJ1-2, is NAGVMQNPRHLVRRRGQEARLRCSPMKGHSHVYWYRQLPEEGLKFMVYLQKENIIDESGMPKERFSAEFPKEGPSILRIQQVVRGDSAAYFCASSPQRAGGYGYTFGSGTRLTVV.